The next 9 T cell receptor beta chains were all read from a single sample in a study of shared clonotypes between healthy human individuals (dated by TCRdb to 2020 to 2021). The receptor library was made with the immunoSEQ multiplex PCR assay. Drawn from immuneACCESS, this table holds only the in-frame rearrangements with V and J called that TCRdb kept. Clones are partly lost; checked studies trace under half to an unresolved V gene and leave the rest unexplained. This sample comprises about 2.4 million clones, 90% to 95% of them detected only once. The ten largest account for about 0.38% of the sample. The specimen sequenced was naive CD4+ T cells from PBMCs. The intended sense of this specimen's cell subset or site label: CD45RA+ positively selected. The origin of the receptors is a man younger than 35 in good health. Some clones in this sample may be carry-over from other donors' samples.

The chain recombines TRBV7-8 with TRBJ1-5; D is unresolved. Per the germline V gene, CDR1 is SGHVS and CDR2 is FQNEAQ. This CDR3 contains 12 residues. V shed 4 bases and J shed 9 bases, with 10 bases lying between them. The CDR3 spells CASSSAVRPQHF. The CDR3 DNA sequence: TGTGCCAGCAGCTCGGCGGTACGGCCCCAGCATTTT.

This chain uses TRBV14 with TRBJ2-1, with D perhaps matching TRBD2 (6 bases). Germline-derived CDR1 and CDR2 are SGHDN and FVKESK. CDR3 length: 21 residues. V lost 1 base to trimming and J lost 0 bases, with 25 bases between them. DNA for the CDR3: TGTGCCAGCAGCCAAGTTTTGAGCGGGCGTTTTTTATTGAGCTCCTACAATGAGCAGTTCTTC. As protein: CASSQVLSGRFLLSSYNEQFF.

This clone was counted a few times. Other DNA variants within this sample encode the same CDR3. The V call is TRBV5-1, the J call TRBJ1-5; no clear D. The germline gives CDR1 SGHRS, CDR2 YFSETQ. CDR3 length: 15 amino acids. Trimming stripped 0 bases from V and 1 base from J, with 8 bases between. CDR3 amino acids: CASSLDSPSNQPQHF. The CDR3 bases are TGCGCCAGCAGCTTGGATAGCCCGAGCAATCAGCCCCAGCATTTT.

This chain joins TRBV4-1 and TRBJ2-1; the D gene is possibly TRBD2 (8 bases). This CDR3 contains 19 residues. Germline V gives CDR1 MGHRA, CDR2 YSYEKL. V was pared by 1 base and J by 4 bases, with 23 bases between. DNA for the CDR3: TGCGCCAGCAGCCAAGTAGGACTAGCCTTCAGGGGGGGGTACAATGAGCAGTTCTTC. Its translation is CASSQVGLAFRGGYNEQFF.

The chain joins TRBV6-6 to TRBJ1-1; tentatively, D is TRBD1 (6 bases). CDR3 length equals 15 residues. Trimming removed 7 bases from V and 4 bases from J, with 19 bases in between. Germline V gene sequence: CDR1 MNHNY, CDR2 SVGAGI (reference sequence). The CDR3 DNA sequence: TGTGCCAGCACTCACCGAATCAGGGGAACCACTGAAGCTTTCTTT. Protein: CASTHRIRGTTEAFF.

V is TRBV5-1 and J is TRBJ2-7; D may match TRBD1 or TRBD2 (5 bases each). Trimming shortened V by 2 bases and J by 6 bases, and 18 bases separated the two germline ends. The CDR3 is made up of 15 amino acids. The germline gives CDR1 SGHRS, CDR2 YFSETQ. CDR3 DNA sequence: TGCGCCAGCAGCTTCCGGGGACCGACAGTGGGCGAGCAGTACTTC. It codes for CASSFRGPTVGEQYF.

On this clone: The same CDR3 can be traced to other DNA sequences in this sample. The chain couples TRBV7-2 to TRBJ2-1; D remains ambiguous. The CDR3 runs 11 residues. Germline CDR1 and CDR2: SGHTA and FQGNSA. Trimming shortened V by 4 bases and J by 4 bases, and 2 bases separated the two germline ends. CDR3 DNA sequence: TGTGCCAGCAGCTATTACAATGAGCAGTTCTTC. Translation: CASSYYNEQFF.

This chain uses TRBV11-3 with TRBJ2-1; 11 bases fit TRBD2. V was pared by 9 bases and J by 6 bases, with 25 bases of the junction left unmatched. CDR1 is SGHNT, CDR2 YENEEA, per germline. The length of the CDR3 is 20 residues. CDR3 sequence: CARTRSLLGTSGGRGNEQFF. CDR3 DNA: TGTGCCAGGACTCGGAGCCTTCTCGGGACTAGCGGTGGGCGGGGCAATGAGCAGTTCTTC.

J is TRBJ2-7 and V is TRBV7-9; TRBD1 or TRBD2 may be the D gene (6 bases each). The V and J ends lost 8 bases and 3 bases respectively, with 11 bases between them. Germline V gene lookup returns CDR1 SEHNR and CDR2 FQNEAQ (reference sequence). The CDR3 has 12 residues. The CDR3 DNA follows: TGTGCCAGCGGGGGGCTTAACTACGAGCAGTACTTC. Its protein is CASGGLNYEQYF.